Presented here are 16 T cell receptor beta chains from one specimen sequenced in a study of T cell responses to AZD1222 COVID-19 vaccine. Sequencing used immunoSEQ multiplex PCR; TCRdb keeps in-frame clones, though not all of them. The table lists 65,000 to 70,000 clones, over 65% of them singletons. The sequences come from peripheral blood, collected 28 days after the second AZD1222 dose. Source of these receptors: an adult who received the AZD1222 COVID-19 vaccine.

The V gene is TRBV10-3, the J gene TRBJ2-7, with D unclear. Germline CDR1 is ENHRY and CDR2 is SYGVKD. The ends were cut back, 3 bases at V and 3 bases at J, with 3 bases in the middle. The CDR3 is 11 residues long. The DNA for the CDR3 is TGTGCCATCAGTGACGGCTACGAGCAGTACTTC. It codes for CAISDGYEQYF.

This clone has a handful of counts. The chain recombines TRBV19 with TRBJ1-1; the D gene is possibly TRBD1 (5 bases). CDR1 LNHDA and CDR2 SQIVND come from the germline V gene (reference sequence). The CDR3 consists of 12 residues. V gave up 9 bases and J gave up 11 bases, with 19 bases separating them. In DNA, the CDR3 is TGTGCCAGCCGAGAATCACGGGGACGGGCTTTCTTT. Residues: CASRESRGRAFF.

J is TRBJ2-2 and V is TRBV6-5; D is perhaps TRBD1 or TRBD2 (6 bases each). V was pared by 4 bases and J by 0 bases, with 12 bases between. The CDR3 has 16 amino acids. Germline values: CDR1 MNHEY, CDR2 SVGAGI. The CDR3 DNA is TGTGCCAGCAGTTCGATCGGGGGCGCGAACACCGGGGAGCTGTTTTTT. Translated, it gives CASSSIGGANTGELFF.

The V gene is TRBV6-4, the J gene TRBJ2-1; a weak D match, TRBD2 (5 bases). Germline CDR1 reads MRHNA; CDR2 reads SNTAGT. Trimming left V 6 bases short and J 7 bases short, with 22 bases between. CDR3 size: 16 residues. Here the CDR3 reads CASRNRRENEVNEQFF. The CDR3 region has the DNA TGTGCCAGCAGAAATCGCCGGGAAAATGAGGTTAATGAGCAGTTCTTC.

This clone was counted a single time. The rearrangement links TRBV27 to TRBJ2-1, with TRBD2 identical over 7 bases. This CDR3 region has 15 residues. Germline assignment: CDR1 MNHEY and CDR2 SMNVEV (reference sequence). The V gene end was trimmed by 3 bases and the J gene end by 7 bases; junction bases not matched to a gene: 9. CDR3 DNA: TGTGCCAGCAGTTTTGGGCTAGCGGTTGTAAATGAGCAGTTCTTC. As protein: CASSFGLAVVNEQFF.

This chain connects TRBV5-1 to TRBJ2-3, with D possibly matching TRBD2 (6 bases). The germline CDR1 and CDR2 sequences are SGHRS and YFSETQ. The CDR3 is made up of 16 amino acids. Trimming removed 3 bases at V and 1 base at J, with 15 bases between. CDR3 bases: TGCGCCAGCAGCTCCGGAGGGATGCGGGGCACAGATACGCAGTATTTT. Amino acids: CASSSGGMRGTDTQYF.

The rearrangement joins TRBV5-5 to TRBJ2-5; 12 bases align to TRBD1. Losses at the gene ends were 0 bases for V and 5 bases for J; bases not matched to a gene: 11. The CDR3 contains 18 residues. Germline assignment: CDR1 SGHKS and CDR2 YYEKEE (reference sequence). CDR3 amino acids: CASSLVGQGAPPGETQYF. For the CDR3, the DNA is TGTGCCAGCAGCTTGGTGGGACAGGGGGCCCCTCCAGGGGAGACCCAGTACTTC.

The chain couples TRBV5-1 to TRBJ1-1; 9 bases agree with TRBD1. J was trimmed by 1 base and V by 3 bases; bases with no gene match: 4. Germline CDR1 is SGHRS and CDR2 is YFSETQ. The CDR3 sequence is 15 residues long. Written as DNA, the CDR3 is TGCGCCAGCAGCTCTCGACAGGGGGGGAACACTGAAGCTTTCTTT. Translation: CASSSRQGGNTEAFF.

The chain recombines TRBV5-1 with TRBJ1-4, with TRBD1 as a possible D gene (5 bases). Trimming took 0 bases from V and 5 from J, leaving 14 bases between them. There are 16 residues in the CDR3. Germline loops: CDR1 SGHRS, CDR2 YFSETQ. The DNA of the CDR3 is TGCGCCAGCAGCTTGGTGGGAAGGGGAGTCAATGAAAAACTGTTTTTT. Translation: CASSLVGRGVNEKLFF.

The V call is TRBV11-3, the J call TRBJ2-2, with D unresolved. CDR1 and CDR2 from the germline V gene are SGHNT and YENEEA. The CDR3 has 14 residues. The germline V and J ends were trimmed by 1 base and 3 bases, with 6 bases remaining between them. The CDR3 nucleotides read TGTGCCAGCAGCTTAGTCGGGTACACCGGGGAGCTGTTTTTT. Protein product: CASSLVGYTGELFF.

This clone was observed a few times. J is TRBJ2-7 and V is TRBV7-2; 8 bases line up with TRBD2. V shed 4 bases and J 4 bases; nucleotides not matched to a gene: 9. The CDR3 runs to 15 residues. Germline-derived CDR1 and CDR2 are SGHTA and FQGNSA. The CDR3 spells CASSSYGGGPYEQYF. The CDR3 nucleotides are TGTGCCAGCAGCTCATACGGCGGGGGGCCTTACGAGCAGTACTTC.

This clone was picked up a small number of times. This same CDR3 is encoded by further DNA sequences in the sample. The chain couples TRBV6-5 to TRBJ1-2, with 10 positions matching TRBD1. The CDR3 runs to 16 residues. Germline-derived CDR1 and CDR2 are MNHEY and SVGAGI. Trimming cost V 3 bases and J 1 base; bases outside gene matches: 5. The CDR3 DNA reads TGTGCCAGCAGTTATATAAGGACAGGGGGTAACTATGGCTACACCTTC. Amino acids: CASSYIRTGGNYGYTF.

The V and J genes are TRBV5-4 and TRBJ1-2; D gene unclear. The CDR3 runs to 14 residues. V dropped 4 bases and J dropped 4 bases, with 14 bases sitting between them. The germline V gene has CDR1 SGHNT and CDR2 YYREEE (reference sequence). The CDR3 coding sequence is TGTGCCAGCAGCGGCATCACTGGGCTCTATGGCTACACCTTC. Translation gives CASSGITGLYGYTF.

The rearrangement links TRBV5-4 to TRBJ1-6; no clear D. The length of the CDR3 is 15 residues. Looked up from germline, CDR1 is SGHNT and CDR2 is YYREEE (reference sequence). The germline V and J ends were trimmed by 0 bases and 14 bases, with 18 bases remaining between them. CDR3 sequence reads: CASSLDGERAAALHF. The CDR3 nucleotides are TGTGCCAGCAGCTTGGATGGGGAAAGAGCAGCGGCCCTCCACTTT.

This chain joins TRBV3-1 (or the pseudogene TRBV3-2) and TRBJ2-5; 9 nucleotides align to TRBD2. Trimming at V came to 3 bases and at J to 2 bases, leaving 7 bases not matched to a gene. The CDR3 runs to 16 residues. Germline CDR1 LGHDT, CDR2 YNNKEL (reference sequence). CDR3 region: CASSQRGGVGQETQYF. For the CDR3, the DNA is TGTGCCAGCAGCCAGCGGGGGGGAGTTGGTCAAGAGACCCAGTACTTC.

The chain recombines TRBV6-2 or TRBV6-3 with TRBJ2-1; 7 bases map to TRBD2. The V segment lost 6 bases and the J segment 9 bases; nucleotides outside the gene matches: 8. CDR1 is MNHEY, CDR2 SVGEGT, per germline. The CDR3 has 13 residues. The CDR3 DNA reads as TGTGCCAGCAGCCCCGTCGGGGAGGGTGAGCAGTTCTTC. This sequence encodes CASSPVGEGEQFF.